A selection of T cell receptor beta chains follows, all from one sample in a study of neurological immune-mediated disorders. TCRdb fed the 5' RACE reads into MiXCR, producing one record per CDR3 protein. Of 50,000 to 60,000 distinct CDR3 sequences listed, over 2% are singletons. Sequencing was performed on PBMCs. The receptor set was obtained from a man aged 50-59 years with multiple sclerosis. Each CDR3 is given with its conserved first and last residue. Each record gives: V gene, D gene, clone size, J gene, CDR3 DNA, CDR3 protein. The D gene is left open where the match is weak. Size is stated for part of the rows, as once, few or many counts, or as a class when the clone is expanded.

v_call: TRBV10-3; d_call: .; clone_size: many; j_call: TRBJ2-7; cdr3_nt: TGTGCCATCAGTGAGTCCCCGACAGTGAGCTCCTACGAGCAGTACTTC; cdr3_aa: CAISESPTVSSYEQYF
v_call: TRBV15; d_call: TRBD1; clone_size: many; j_call: TRBJ2-7; cdr3_nt: TGTGCCACCAGCAGCCCGGGACAGATCACCTACGAGCAGTACTTC; cdr3_aa: CATSSPGQITYEQYF
v_call: TRBV10-3; d_call: .; clone_size: many; j_call: TRBJ2-5; cdr3_nt: TGTGCCATCAGGGACTTACAAGAGACCCAGTACTTC; cdr3_aa: CAIRDLQETQYF
v_call: TRBV10-3; d_call: TRBD1; clone_size: many; j_call: TRBJ2-2; cdr3_nt: TGTGCCATCAGAGGACAGGGGGAGACCGGGGAGCTGTTTTTT; cdr3_aa: CAIRGQGETGELFF
v_call: TRBV9; d_call: TRBD2; clone_size: many; j_call: TRBJ2-2; cdr3_nt: TGTGCCAGCAGCCTGGGACTAGTCACCGGGGAGCTGTTTTTT; cdr3_aa: CASSLGLVTGELFF
v_call: TRBV7-3; d_call: .; clone_size: many; j_call: TRBJ1-1; cdr3_nt: TGTGCCAGCAGCCCGGCGGGGGGAAACACTGAAGCTTTCTTT; cdr3_aa: CASSPAGGNTEAFF
v_call: TRBV7-2; d_call: .; clone_size: many; j_call: TRBJ2-5; cdr3_nt: TGTGCCAGCAGCTTAGTTCGGGAGACCCAGTACTTC; cdr3_aa: CASSLVRETQYF
v_call: TRBV10-2; d_call: TRBD2; clone_size: many; j_call: TRBJ2-3; cdr3_nt: TGCGCCAGCAGGGGGACTAGCGGGGCTATAGATACGCAGTATTTT; cdr3_aa: CASRGTSGAIDTQYF
v_call: TRBV11-2; d_call: .; clone_size: many; j_call: TRBJ1-5; cdr3_nt: TGTGCCAGCAGCTTAGCCCCCTTGGGGCGAAATCAGCCCCAGCATTTT; cdr3_aa: CASSLAPLGRNQPQHF
v_call: TRBV10-2; d_call: .; clone_size: many; j_call: TRBJ2-5; cdr3_nt: TGCGCCAGCAGTGAACCTGGCGAGACCCAGTACTTC; cdr3_aa: CASSEPGETQYF
v_call: TRBV5-1; d_call: TRBD1; clone_size: many; j_call: TRBJ1-4; cdr3_nt: TGCGCCAGCAGCTTGGTTGGGACAGGAGCAACTAATGAAAAACTGTTTTTT; cdr3_aa: CASSLVGTGATNEKLFF
v_call: TRBV14; d_call: .; clone_size: many; j_call: TRBJ2-7; cdr3_nt: TGTGCCAGCAGCCAAGGGTTGGCCTACGAGCAGTACTTC; cdr3_aa: CASSQGLAYEQYF
v_call: TRBV6-6; d_call: TRBD2; clone_size: many; j_call: TRBJ2-1; cdr3_nt: TGTGCCAGCAGAGGGACTAGCGAGTACAATGAGCAGTTCTTC; cdr3_aa: CASRGTSEYNEQFF
v_call: TRBV2; d_call: .; clone_size: many; j_call: TRBJ2-5; cdr3_nt: TGTGCCAGCAGGTGGATCCAAGAGACCCAGTACTTC; cdr3_aa: CASRWIQETQYF
v_call: TRBV15; d_call: .; clone_size: many; j_call: TRBJ2-5; cdr3_nt: TGTGCCACCAGCAGAGAAATACAGGGGGGGGAGACCCAGTACTTC; cdr3_aa: CATSREIQGGETQYF
v_call: TRBV5-1; d_call: TRBD1; clone_size: many; j_call: TRBJ1-1; cdr3_nt: TGCGCCAGCAGCTTGCAGGGGGCTTGGAACACTGAAGCTTTCTTT; cdr3_aa: CASSLQGAWNTEAFF
v_call: TRBV7-2; d_call: TRBD1; clone_size: many; j_call: TRBJ1-1; cdr3_nt: TGTGCCAGCAGCAGGGACAGGAACACTGAAGCTTTCTTT; cdr3_aa: CASSRDRNTEAFF
v_call: TRBV5-1; d_call: TRBD1; clone_size: many; j_call: TRBJ2-1; cdr3_nt: TGCGCCAGCAGCTTGGCGGGACAGACCTACAATGAGCAGTTCTTC; cdr3_aa: CASSLAGQTYNEQFF
v_call: TRBV4-1; d_call: .; clone_size: many; j_call: TRBJ2-3; cdr3_nt: TGCGCCAGCAGCCAAGTGAGAGGGGCGAGCACAGATACGCAGTATTTT; cdr3_aa: CASSQVRGASTDTQYF
v_call: TRBV5-5; d_call: TRBD1; clone_size: many; j_call: TRBJ1-1; cdr3_nt: TGTGCCAGCAGCCCAGACAGGGCACTTCGCACTGAAGCTTTCTTT; cdr3_aa: CASSPDRALRTEAFF
v_call: TRBV12-3/TRBV12-4; d_call: .; clone_size: .; j_call: TRBJ2-1; cdr3_nt: TGTGCCAGCAGTTTACTGGGGCAGGGAGCCAATGAGCAGTTCTTC; cdr3_aa: CASSLLGQGANEQFF
v_call: TRBV7-2; d_call: TRBD1; clone_size: many; j_call: TRBJ1-5; cdr3_nt: TGTGCCAGCAGCTTGGGACAGGGGGTCAATCAGCCCCAGCATTTT; cdr3_aa: CASSLGQGVNQPQHF